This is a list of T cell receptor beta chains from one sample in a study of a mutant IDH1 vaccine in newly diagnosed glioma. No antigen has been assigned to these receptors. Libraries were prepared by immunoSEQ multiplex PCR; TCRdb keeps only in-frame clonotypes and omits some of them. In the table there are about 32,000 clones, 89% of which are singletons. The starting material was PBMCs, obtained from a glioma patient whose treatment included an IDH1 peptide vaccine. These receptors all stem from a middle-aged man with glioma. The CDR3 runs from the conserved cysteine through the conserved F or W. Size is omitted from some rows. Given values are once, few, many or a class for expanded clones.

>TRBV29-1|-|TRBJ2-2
CSVGQANTGELFF
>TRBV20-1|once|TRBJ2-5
CSARDPTGDYF
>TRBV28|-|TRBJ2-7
CASSLVGPLSSYEQYF
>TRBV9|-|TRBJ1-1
CASSCRFCMNTEAFF
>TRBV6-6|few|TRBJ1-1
CASRAGRMNTEAFF
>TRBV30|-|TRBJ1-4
CGQGNLEKLFF
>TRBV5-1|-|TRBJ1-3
CASSLGLGRGSGNTIYF
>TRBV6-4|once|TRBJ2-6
CASSDGGSGANVLTF
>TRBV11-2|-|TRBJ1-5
CASSQGSGAQGNQPQHF
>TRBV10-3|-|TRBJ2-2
CAINRQGNTGELFF
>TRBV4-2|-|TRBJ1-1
CASSQDNTGSYTEAFF
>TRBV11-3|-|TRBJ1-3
CASSLSGNTIYF
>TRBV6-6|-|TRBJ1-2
CASSYKGGYTF
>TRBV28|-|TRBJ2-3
CASSFVLGTDTQYF
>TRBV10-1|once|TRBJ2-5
CASSDRGPTWETQYF
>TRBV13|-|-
CASSLTAYEQYF
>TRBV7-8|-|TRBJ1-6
CASSLGDRDNSPLHF
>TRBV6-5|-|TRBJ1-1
CASSYSDNTEAFF
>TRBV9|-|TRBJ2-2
CASSLGTSGSTGELFF
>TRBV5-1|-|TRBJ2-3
CASSTDGGGTDTQYF
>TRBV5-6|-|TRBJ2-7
CASSPYRPGTYEQYF
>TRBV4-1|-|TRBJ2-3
CASSHSGLAGGQDTQYF
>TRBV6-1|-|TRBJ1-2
CASSRSQLQGYGYTF
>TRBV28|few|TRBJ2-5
CASSPPRKGGETQYF
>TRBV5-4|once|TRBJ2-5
CASSPLGGGETQYF
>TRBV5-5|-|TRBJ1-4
CASSFAGIRQGEKLFF
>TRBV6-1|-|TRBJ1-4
CASSEAGRDYNEKLFF
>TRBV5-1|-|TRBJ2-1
CASSSTGDTYNEQFF
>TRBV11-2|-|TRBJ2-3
CASSLGTSGSFDTQYF
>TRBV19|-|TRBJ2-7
CASSMKRGTGVPYEQYF
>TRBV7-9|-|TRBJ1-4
CASSHPGPGVKLFF